The subject of this entry is one T cell receptor beta chain. This entry comes from a study of blood T cell repertoires in COVID-19. Study background: The United States, Italy and Spain supplied acute and convalescent COVID-19 samples. The analysed material was cDNA or gDNA that came from T cells, B-cell-depleted T cells, or PBMCs.

In the authors' methods: Reference gene primer amplification yielded estimated nucleated cell counts. Clones were read by immunoSEQ multiplex PCR, and TCRdb kept only the in-frame ones, dropping some. V, J and clone size are those of that table, while D and trimming were read from the DNA. The sample has about 150,000 clones, 76% seen once. The receptor's source is a man in his sixties with acute or convalescent COVID-19. Material for sequencing was peripheral blood.

DNA for the CDR3: TGTGCCAGTAGTACCCTAGGGACAGCGAGAAACACTGAAGCTTTCTTT. It specifies CASSTLGTARNTEAFF. The chain combines TRBV19 with TRBJ1-1, with 7 bases fitting TRBD1. Germline CDR1 LNHDA, CDR2 SQIVND (reference sequence). This CDR3 is 16 amino acids long. The V segment lost 4 bases and the J segment 2 bases; nucleotides outside the gene matches: 10.